Following are 14 T cell receptor beta chains from one sample sequenced in a study of shared clonotypes between healthy human individuals (dated by TCRdb to 2019 to 2021). Receptor amplification or capture employed the immunoSEQ multiplex PCR assay. Imported from immuneACCESS, the table was reduced by TCRdb to in-frame sequences with V and J called. These copies leave out some clones; in studies compared against another copy, an unresolved V gene accounts for under half, and the cause of the remainder is not known. In this sample the table shows approximately 500,000 clones, 60% to 80% of which occur a single time. The top ten hold under 15% of the sample. Sequencing used PBMCs. These receptors were taken from a woman aged 35 to 49 in good health. Some clones in this sample may be carry-over from other donors' samples.

The chain has TRBV27 and TRBJ2-2; the D is unclear. Germline V gene lookup returns CDR1 MNHEY and CDR2 SMNVEV (reference sequence). V was pared by 3 bases and J by 6 bases, with 8 bases between. The CDR3 is 13 amino acids. The CDR3 nucleotides are TGTGCCAGCAGTTTCAGATCGGCCGGGGAGCTGTTTTTT. Translation: CASSFRSAGELFF.

A remark on this clone: A much larger clone differs from this one at a single base, so this may be a read error. Other DNA sequences of this sample code for an identical CDR3. The chain recombines TRBV5-4 with TRBJ2-5; D possibly corresponds to TRBD1 (6 bases). The CDR3 spans 13 residues. In germline, CDR1 is SGHNT, CDR2 YYREEE (reference sequence). Between the trimmed V and J ends, which lost 2 bases and 2 bases, there was a span of 7 bases. This chain's CDR3 is CASSLGQQETQYF. The DNA for the CDR3 is TGTGCCAGCAGCTTAGGACAGCAAGAGACCCAGTACTTC. The full variable domain, with the rest looked up from reference TRBV5-4 and TRBJ2-5, is ETGVTQSPTHLIKTRGQQVTLRCSSQSGHNTVSWYQQALGQGPQFIFQYYREEENGRGNFPPRFSGLQFPNYSSELNVNALELDDSALYLCASSLGQQETQYFGPGTRLLVL.

The chain uses TRBV7-9 and TRBJ1-4; D possibly corresponds to TRBD1 (5 bases). The V end lost 5 bases, the J end lost 5 bases, and 18 bases lay between the germline ends. CDR3 size: 16 residues. Germline values: CDR1 SEHNR, CDR2 FQNEAQ (reference sequence). CDR3 DNA sequence: TGTGCCAGCAGCCAAGAACCGGGACGGAGAAATGAAAAACTGTTTTTT. Amino acid sequence: CASSQEPGRRNEKLFF.

The genes are TRBV7-6 and TRBJ2-2, with D perhaps matching TRBD2 (5 bases). This CDR3 contains 15 residues. Germline CDR1 reads SGHVS; CDR2 reads FNYEAQ. V gave up 2 bases and J gave up 6 bases, with 13 bases separating them. The CDR3 spells CASSLTTSRAGELFF. The CDR3 DNA is TGTGCCAGCAGCTTAACAACTAGTCGTGCCGGGGAGCTGTTTTTT.

J is TRBJ2-3 and V is TRBV19; D unclear. This CDR3 has 14 residues. V was clipped by 1 base and J by 2 bases, with 7 bases between them. Germline lookup yields CDR1 LNHDA and CDR2 SQIVND (reference sequence). CDR3 in DNA: TGTGCCAGTAGTATAGCCAGGTTCACAGATACGCAGTATTTT. Amino acid sequence: CASSIARFTDTQYF.

V is TRBV28 and J is TRBJ1-6, with D possibly being TRBD1 (5 bases). Trimming cost V 7 bases and J 6 bases, with 13 bases left between them. The germline gives CDR1 MDHEN, CDR2 SYDVKM. The CDR3 runs 14 residues. CDR3 sequence reads: CASNLVGVNSPLHF. CDR3 DNA: TGTGCCAGCAATTTGGTGGGGGTTAATTCACCCCTCCACTTT.

V usage is TRBV29-1 and J usage is TRBJ2-3; TRBD2 might be the D (6 bases). The CDR3 runs to 15 residues. With 6 bases removed from V and 1 base from J, the gap between germline ends came to 17 bases. Germline CDR1 reads SQVTM; CDR2 reads ANQGSEA. The CDR3 bases are TGCAGCGTCCGCGGCCTAGCGCTTCGCACAGATACGCAGTATTTT. The encoded protein is CSVRGLALRTDTQYF.

The V and J genes are TRBV12-5 and TRBJ2-1, with 9 bases fitting TRBD2. There are 17 residues in the CDR3. The germline gives CDR1 LGHNT, CDR2 FRNRAP. V shed 0 bases and J 7 bases; nucleotides not matched to a gene: 10. CDR3 amino acids: CASGLVLGLAGKNEQFF. The CDR3 DNA reads TGTGCTAGTGGTTTGGTACTCGGCCTAGCGGGAAAAAATGAGCAGTTCTTC.

The chain employs TRBV15 and TRBJ1-5; D not certain. The germline V gene encodes CDR1 LNHNV and CDR2 YYDKDF (reference sequence). V dropped 0 bases and J dropped 2 bases, with 8 bases sitting between them. The CDR3 length is 15 residues. In DNA form, the CDR3 reads TGTGCCACCAGCAGAGAGCCCGCGGGCAATCAGCCCCAGCATTTT. Residues: CATSREPAGNQPQHF.

This clone was seen only once. This chain connects TRBV28 to TRBJ1-1; D is uncertain. The CDR3 totals 14 residues. V lost 6 bases and J 4 bases, leaving 15 bases between the germline ends. Germline V lookup: CDR1 MDHEN, CDR2 SYDVKM. The CDR3 sequence is CASSLPGLATEAFF. The CDR3, as DNA: TGTGCCAGCAGCTTACCTGGGCTAGCCACTGAAGCTTTCTTT. The whole variable domain, remainder taken from reference TRBV28 and TRBJ1-1, is DVKVTQSSRYLVKRTGEKVFLECVQDMDHENMFWYRQDPGLGLRLIYFSYDVKMKEKGDIPEGYSVSREKKERFSLILESASTNQTSMYLCASSLPGLATEAFFGQGTRLTVV.

J is TRBJ2-7 and V is TRBV13; no reliable D call. This CDR3 has 16 amino acids. Germline CDR1 and CDR2: PRHDT and FYEKMQ (reference sequence). V lost 0 bases and J lost 2, with 14 bases in between. The CDR3 reads CASSLGTGVIPYEQYF. The CDR3 DNA reads as TGTGCCAGCAGCTTAGGTACTGGGGTGATCCCCTACGAGCAGTACTTC.

This chain uses TRBV4-3 with TRBJ2-7; 14 nucleotides line up with TRBD2. This CDR3 has 19 residues. Per germline, CDR1 LGHNA and CDR2 YSLEER. The V and J ends lost 2 bases and 3 bases, in that order; junction bases with no gene match: 12. The CDR3 spells CASSQTATSGREYRYEQYF. In nucleotides, the CDR3 is TGCGCCAGCAGCCAAACCGCGACTAGCGGGAGGGAGTACCGCTACGAGCAGTACTTC.

The rearrangement uses TRBV28 and TRBJ2-1; D is ambiguous. This CDR3 region has 17 residues. The V gene's germline CDR1 is MDHEN and CDR2 SYDVKM. V was clipped by 4 bases and J by 0 bases, with 16 bases between them. In nucleotides, the CDR3 is TGTGCCAGCAGTTCCTCCTCCGTCGAAAGCTCCTACAATGAGCAGTTCTTC. It codes for CASSSSSVESSYNEQFF.

The chain carries TRBV27 and TRBJ2-5, with 8 bases that match TRBD2. V shed 5 bases, J shed 5 bases, and the junction held 4 bases outside the gene matches. CDR3 length equals 13 residues. From germline, CDR1 is MNHEY and CDR2 SMNVEV (reference sequence). The CDR3 DNA sequence: TGTGCCAGCAGTCGGGAGGGCGGGGAGACCCAGTACTTC. Residues: CASSREGGETQYF.